This entry lists 22 T cell receptor beta chains sequenced from one sample in a study of T cells in Graves' hyperthyroidism and ophthalmopathy. RNA transcripts gave rise to amplified TCR beta CDR3 regions. HTBI primers were employed in a first-round RT-PCR of the TCR CDR3. Each CDR3 protein gets one entry after TCRdb re-called the multiplex PCR reads with MiXCR. The sample yields 750,000 to 900,000 distinct CDR3 sequences, around 38% seen once. The source material was blood. All receptors come from a man younger than 35 with Graves' hyperthyroidism.

This clonotype was counted at least ten times. The chain is built from TRBV7-4 and TRBJ1-3; D is perhaps TRBD1 (6 bases). The length of the CDR3 is 16 residues. The germline CDR1 and CDR2 sequences are SGHVT and SQSDAQ. The ends were cut back, 5 bases at V and 3 bases at J, with 17 bases in the middle. The DNA of the CDR3 is TGTGCCAGCAGCCCGACGCCGGGGGGCATTGGAAACACCATATATTTT. It is translated as CASSPTPGGIGNTIYF.

This clonotype was found a few times. The chain joins TRBV19 to TRBJ1-1, with unresolved D. Germline V lookup: CDR1 LNHDA, CDR2 SQIVND (reference sequence). V gave up 3 bases and J gave up 4 bases, with 18 bases separating them. The CDR3 length is 16 residues. CDR3 residues: CASSMTGGVVSTEAFF. CDR3 sequence (DNA): TGTGCCAGTAGTATGACGGGTGGTGTGGTTAGCACTGAAGCTTTCTTT.

J is TRBJ1-1 and V is TRBV6-1; maybe TRBD1 (6 bases). The germline V gene encodes CDR1 MNHNS and CDR2 SASEGT. The CDR3 consists of 17 residues. V was shortened by 2 bases and J by 1 base, with 17 bases between the two germline ends. The CDR3 reads CASSETPLRTANTEAFF. The CDR3 DNA is TGTGCCAGCAGTGAAACCCCCCTTAGGACAGCGAACACTGAAGCTTTCTTT.

The V gene is TRBV12-5, the J gene TRBJ1-1, with D unclear. This CDR3 spans 13 amino acids. Germline V gene sequence: CDR1 LGHNT, CDR2 FRNRAP. V lost 6 bases, J lost 7 bases, and 15 bases lay in between. CDR3 DNA: TGTGCTAGTGGACTCGACCCGGGAGGTGAAGCTTTCTTT. Translation gives CASGLDPGGEAFF. Variable domain in full (rest from reference TRBV12-5 and TRBJ1-1): DARVTQTPRHKVTEMGQEVTMRCQPILGHNTVFWYRQTMMQGLELLAYFRNRAPLDDSGMPKDRFSAEMPDATLATLKIQPSEPRDSAVYFCASGLDPGGEAFFGQGTRLTVV.

This clonotype was recorded at least ten times. The CDR3 DNA is TGCAGCGTCCAGACCGGGGGTGGTTCACCCCTCCACTTT. Translated, it gives CSVQTGGGSPLHF. The chain couples TRBV29-1 to TRBJ1-6; D perhaps matches TRBD1 (5 bases). The CDR3 is 13 residues long. The V end lost 6 bases, the J end lost 9 bases, and 15 bases lay between the germline ends. Germline assignment: CDR1 SQVTM and CDR2 ANQGSEA.

In its sample, this clonotype was seen a few times. CDR3 amino acids: CASSQDLAGVETQYF. DNA for the CDR3: TGCGCCAGCAGCCAAGATCTAGCGGGAGTGGAGACCCAGTACTTC. V gene TRBV4-3 combines with J gene TRBJ2-5, with TRBD2 identical over 10 bases. This CDR3 is built from 15 residues. Per germline, CDR1 LGHNA and CDR2 YSLEER. V was pared by 0 bases and J by 5 bases, with 3 bases of the junction left unmatched.

This chain connects TRBV11-2 to TRBJ2-2, with 7 bases identical to TRBD1. The length of the CDR3 is 13 residues. V trimming: 6 bases; J trimming: 6 bases; junction bases outside the gene matches: 4. Looked up from germline, CDR1 is SGHAT and CDR2 is FQNNGV. The CDR3 loop reads CASRPGTAGELFF. In nucleotides, the CDR3 is TGTGCCAGCAGACCCGGGACAGCCGGGGAGCTGTTTTTT.

To note about this clonotype: One junction end disagrees with the germline gene, perhaps due to a read error. The chain couples TRBV11-3 to TRBJ2-2, with a weak D call TRBD2 (5 bases). The CDR3 runs to 15 residues. Looked up from germline, CDR1 is SGHNT and CDR2 is YENEEA. Here the CDR3 DNA reads TGTGCCAGCAGCTCGGCGGCTATGAACACCGGGGAGCTGTCTTGG. Translation: CASSSAAMNTGELSW.

The V call is TRBV20-1, the J call TRBJ2-7; a weak D match, TRBD1 (7 bases). The germline V and J ends were trimmed by 7 bases and 2 bases, with 27 bases remaining between them. Germline V lookup: CDR1 DFQATT, CDR2 SNEGSKA (reference sequence). This CDR3 has 17 residues. The CDR3 DNA sequence: TGCAGTGGCAGAGAAGGAGTCGGGGGACAGCCTCCCTACGAGCAGTACTTC. As protein: CSGREGVGGQPPYEQYF.

The chain carries TRBV11-2 and TRBJ1-1, with D possibly TRBD1 on 6 matching bases. CDR3 length: 16 residues. The V gene lost 6 bases and the J gene lost 0 bases, with 17 bases spanning the gap. The germline CDR1 and CDR2 sequences are SGHAT and FQNNGV. The CDR3 here is CASSVQGGGMNTEAFF. DNA of the CDR3: TGTGCCAGCAGTGTACAGGGAGGAGGAATGAACACTGAAGCTTTCTTT.

The chain links TRBV10-3 to TRBJ2-5; unclear D gene. CDR3 length: 13 residues. Germline CDR1 and CDR2: ENHRY and SYGVKD. Deletions cut 2 bases from V and 9 bases from J, with 13 bases between. As DNA, the CDR3 is TGTGCCATCAGTGAGGGGAACGATCAGCCCCAGTACTTC. This gives the protein CAISEGNDQPQYF.

At least ten counts were recorded for this clonotype. This chain connects TRBV24-1 to TRBJ1-1; D remains unclear. V was shortened by 3 bases and J by 6 bases, with 19 bases between the two germline ends. The CDR3 totals 16 residues. Per the germline V gene, CDR1 is KGHDR and CDR2 is SFDVKD. CDR3 nucleotide sequence: TGTGCCACCAGTGATCTTCAGTACCACGAAGTCCCTGAAGCTTTCTTT. It translates to CATSDLQYHEVPEAFF.

This clonotype was detected once. The junction departs from the called germline gene at one end, perhaps through a read error. The V gene is TRBV5-8, the J gene TRBJ1-1; 7 bases agree with TRBD1. The CDR3 runs 16 residues. Per germline, CDR1 SGHTS and CDR2 YDEGEE. The CDR3 bases are TGTGCCAGCAGCCGCGGGGACAGACATCCGAACATTGAAGCTTTCTTT. It encodes CASSRGDRHPNIEAFF.

In the case of this clonotype: Sequence at one end of the junction differs from germline and may be a read error. V usage is TRBV7-9 and J usage is TRBJ2-5; 8 nucleotides line up with TRBD1. The CDR3 is 14 amino acids. Germline V gene sequence: CDR1 SEHNR, CDR2 FQNEAQ (reference sequence). The CDR3 coding sequence is TGTGCCAGCAGCTCAGGACAGGGAGGAGAGCCCCAGTACTTC. It encodes CASSSGQGGEPQYF.

The chain uses TRBV10-3 and TRBJ1-1; D gene uncertain. Germline V gene lookup returns CDR1 ENHRY and CDR2 SYGVKD. The V and J ends lost 4 bases and 0 bases respectively, with 9 bases between them. This CDR3 has 14 amino acids. The CDR3, as DNA: TGTGCCATCAGTGCTAGCCGGATGAACACTGAAGCTTTCTTT. It translates to CAISASRMNTEAFF.

The rearrangement links TRBV7-2 to TRBJ2-5; 16 bases align to TRBD2. The CDR3 length is 18 residues. The V segment lost 4 bases and the J segment 4 bases; nucleotides outside the gene matches: 9. Germline CDR1 is SGHTA and CDR2 is FQGNSA. The CDR3 nucleotides are TGTGCCAGCAGCTGGGGGGGACTAGCGGGAGGGCCGTCAGAGACCCAGTACTTC. Protein: CASSWGGLAGGPSETQYF.

A few counts support this clonotype. The chain carries TRBV7-9 and TRBJ2-7; 8 bases agree with TRBD2. The CDR3 is 15 residues long. With 4 bases clipped from V and 0 bases from J, the junction kept 5 bases outside the gene matches. Germline CDR1 SEHNR, CDR2 FQNEAQ (reference sequence). The DNA for the CDR3 is TGTGCCAGCAGCTCCTTAGCGGGGAACTCCTACGAGCAGTACTTC. Translation: CASSSLAGNSYEQYF. Full variable domain (missing parts from reference TRBV7-9 and TRBJ2-7): DTGVSQNPRHKITKRGQNVTFRCDPISEHNRLYWYRQTLGQGPEFLTYFQNEAQLEKSRLLSDRFSAERPKGSFSTLEIQRTEQGDSAMYLCASSSLAGNSYEQYFGPGTRLTVT.

The chain joins TRBV7-9 to TRBJ2-2; 10 positions match TRBD1. Germline V CDR1 and CDR2: SEHNR, FQNEAQ (reference sequence). The J segment lost 5 bases and the V segment lost 5 bases, leaving 8 bases of the junction unmatched. The CDR3 sequence is 16 residues long. The CDR3 loop is CASSVTGGVGTGELFF. The CDR3 bases are TGTGCCAGCAGCGTGACAGGGGGCGTTGGGACCGGGGAGCTGTTTTTT.

This clonotype was seen more than once but under ten times. The genes are TRBV20-1 and TRBJ1-6, with D possibly TRBD1 on 5 matching bases. Germline V gene data show CDR1 as DFQATT and CDR2 as SNEGSKA (reference sequence). The ends were cut back, 5 bases at V and 1 base at J, with 15 bases in the middle. The CDR3 loop spans 16 amino acids. The CDR3 spells CSAGTDSVSYNSPLHF. In DNA, the CDR3 is TGCAGTGCTGGGACTGATTCCGTTTCCTATAATTCACCCCTCCACTTT.

The chain uses TRBV7-2 and TRBJ1-1; 10 bases match TRBD1. Germline trimming cut 9 bases from V and 0 bases from J; bases unmatched to any gene: 4. This CDR3 has 14 amino acids. Germline V gene sequence: CDR1 SGHTA, CDR2 FQGNSA. The CDR3 loop reads CASRQGAVNTEAFF. The CDR3 DNA sequence: TGTGCCAGTAGACAGGGGGCGGTGAACACTGAAGCTTTCTTT.

This clonotype has only one observation. The rearrangement uses TRBV7-9 and TRBJ2-1; the match to TRBD1 covers 9 bases. J lost 6 bases, V lost 4 bases, and 10 bases had no gene match. CDR1 and CDR2 (germline): SEHNR, FQNEAQ (reference sequence). The CDR3 is 16 amino acids. CDR3 amino acids: CASSSPVRTGVNEQFF. In DNA, the CDR3 is TGTGCCAGCAGCTCCCCCGTTAGGACAGGGGTCAATGAGCAGTTCTTC.

Turning to this clonotype: This could be a read error, since a much larger clone is one nucleotide away. The chain has TRBV5-6 and TRBJ2-7, with a weak D call TRBD1 (6 bases). CDR3 length equals 15 residues. The germline V gene encodes CDR1 SGHDT and CDR2 YYEEEE. This CDR3 reads CASSLLAQGSYERYF. The CDR3 DNA sequence: TGTGCCAGCAGCTTGTTAGCCCAGGGGAGCTACGAGCGGTACTTC.